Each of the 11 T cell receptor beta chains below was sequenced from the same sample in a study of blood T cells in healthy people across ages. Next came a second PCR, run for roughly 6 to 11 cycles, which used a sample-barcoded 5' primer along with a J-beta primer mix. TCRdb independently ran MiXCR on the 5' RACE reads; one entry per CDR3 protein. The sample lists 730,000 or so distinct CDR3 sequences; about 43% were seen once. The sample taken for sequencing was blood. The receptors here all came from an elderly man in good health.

The CDR3 sequence is CSASEVSASAGYEQYF. DNA of the CDR3: TGCAGTGCTAGCGAAGTGTCGGCTAGCGCAGGCTACGAGCAGTACTTC. The chain is built from TRBV20-1 and TRBJ2-4, with D maybe TRBD2 (6 bases). The DNA end is a closer match to TRBJ2-7, so the J assignment may be wrong. The germline V gene encodes CDR1 DFQATT and CDR2 SNEGSKA (reference sequence). The CDR3 has 16 amino acids.

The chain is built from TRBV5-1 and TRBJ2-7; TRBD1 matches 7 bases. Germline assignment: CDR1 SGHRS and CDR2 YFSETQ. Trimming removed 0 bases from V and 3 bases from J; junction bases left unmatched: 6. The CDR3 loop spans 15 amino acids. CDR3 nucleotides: TGCGCCAGCAGCTTGGAATTACAGGGGAGCTACGAGCAGTACTTC. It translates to CASSLELQGSYEQYF. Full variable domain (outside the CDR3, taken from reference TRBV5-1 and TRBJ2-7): KAGVTQTPRYLIKTRGQQVTLSCSPISGHRSVSWYQQTPGQGLQFLFEYFSETQRNKGNFPGRFSGRQFSNSRSEMNVSTLELGDSALYLCASSLELQGSYEQYFGPGTRLTVT.

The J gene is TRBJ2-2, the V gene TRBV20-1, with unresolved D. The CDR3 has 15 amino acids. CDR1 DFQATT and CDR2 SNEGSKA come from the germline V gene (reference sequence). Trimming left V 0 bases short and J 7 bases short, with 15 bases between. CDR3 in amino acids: CSARDRGWTGGELFF. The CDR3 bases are TGCAGTGCTAGAGATAGAGGATGGACCGGCGGGGAGCTGTTTTTT.

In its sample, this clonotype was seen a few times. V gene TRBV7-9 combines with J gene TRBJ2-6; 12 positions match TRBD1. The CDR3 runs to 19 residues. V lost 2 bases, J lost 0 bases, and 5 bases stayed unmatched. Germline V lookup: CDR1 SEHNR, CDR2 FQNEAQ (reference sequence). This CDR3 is CASSLRGQGASSGANVLTF. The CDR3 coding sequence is TGTGCCAGCAGCTTACGGGGACAGGGGGCTTCCTCTGGGGCCAACGTCCTGACTTTC.

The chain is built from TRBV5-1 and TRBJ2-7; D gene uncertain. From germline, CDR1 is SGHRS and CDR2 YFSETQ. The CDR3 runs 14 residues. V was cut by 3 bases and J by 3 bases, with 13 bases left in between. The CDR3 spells CASSSRTRLYEQYF. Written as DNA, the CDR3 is TGCGCCAGCAGCTCAAGGACGAGGCTCTACGAGCAGTACTTC.

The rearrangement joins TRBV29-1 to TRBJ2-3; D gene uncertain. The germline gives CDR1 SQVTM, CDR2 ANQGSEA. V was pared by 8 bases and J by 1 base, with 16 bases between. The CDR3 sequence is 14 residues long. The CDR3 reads CSSPWGCGTDTQYF. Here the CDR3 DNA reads TGCAGCTCCCCATGGGGATGCGGCACAGATACGCAGTATTTT.

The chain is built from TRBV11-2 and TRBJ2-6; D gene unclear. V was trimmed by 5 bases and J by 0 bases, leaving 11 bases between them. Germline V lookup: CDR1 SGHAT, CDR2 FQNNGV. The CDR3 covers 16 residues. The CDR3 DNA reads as TGTGCCAGCAGCCCCTCATCCCTCTCTGGGGCCAACGTCCTGACTTTC. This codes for CASSPSSLSGANVLTF. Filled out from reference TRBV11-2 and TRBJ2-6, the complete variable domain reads EAGVAQSPRYKIIEKRQSVAFWCNPISGHATLYWYQQILGQGPKLLIQFQNNGVVDDSQLPKDRFSAERLKGVDSTLKIQPAKLEDSAVYLCASSPSSLSGANVLTFGAGSRLTVL.

CDR3 residues: CASSDPGAGSHSEQFF. CDR3 in DNA: TGCGCCAGCAGTGATCCCGGAGCAGGGTCCCACAGTGAGCAGTTCTTC. V and J are TRBV10-1 and TRBJ2-1; TRBD1 might be the D (5 bases). The CDR3 consists of 16 residues. Germline CDR1 reads WNHNN; CDR2 reads SYGVQD (reference sequence). The V and J ends lost 3 bases and 9 bases respectively, with 21 bases between them.

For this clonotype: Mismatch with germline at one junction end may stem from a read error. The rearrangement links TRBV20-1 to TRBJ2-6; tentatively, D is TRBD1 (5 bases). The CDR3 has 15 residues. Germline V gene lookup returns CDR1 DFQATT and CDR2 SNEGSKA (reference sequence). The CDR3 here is CSARETGTGADVLTF. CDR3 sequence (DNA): TGCAGTGCTAGAGAAACAGGTACTGGGGCCGACGTCCTGACTTTC.

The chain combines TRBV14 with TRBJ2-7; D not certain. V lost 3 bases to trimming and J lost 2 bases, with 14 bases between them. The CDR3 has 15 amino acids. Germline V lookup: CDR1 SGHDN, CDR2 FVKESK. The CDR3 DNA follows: TGTGCCAGCAGCCACGGACCGAGTATCCCCTACGAGCAGTACTTC. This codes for CASSHGPSIPYEQYF.

Here the CDR3 DNA reads TGTGCCACCAGTGATTTTGACAGGGTGAACTACAATGAGCAGTTCTTC. It translates to CATSDFDRVNYNEQFF. V gene TRBV24-1 combines with J gene TRBJ2-1; 7 bases line up with TRBD1. V trimming: 1 base; J trimming: 3 bases; junction bases outside the gene matches: 5. CDR3 size: 16 residues. CDR1 KGHDR and CDR2 SFDVKD come from the germline V gene.